This T cell receptor (beta chain) was profiled in a study of blood T cell repertoires in COVID-19. Generated by immunoSEQ multiplex PCR, the TCRdb table keeps only in-frame clones and is missing some. The repertoire holds approximately 300,000 clones, with around nine tenths as singletons. Germline V CDR1 and CDR2: SGHNT, YYREEE (reference sequence). The trim removed 0 bases at V and 7 bases at J, leaving 4 bases unmatched. The CDR3 spans 13 residues. V is TRBV5-4 and J is TRBJ2-7; 7 bases line up with TRBD1. The source is a man in his sixties who had recovered from COVID-19. What was sequenced was PBMCs or T cells enriched from blood (not recorded which). This chain's CDR3 is CASSLARGREQYF. CDR3 DNA sequence: TGTGCCAGCAGCTTGGCCAGGGGGAGAGAGCAGTACTTC.